What follows are 2 T cell receptor beta chains derived from one specimen sequenced in a study of blood T cell repertoires in COVID-19. Sequenced by immunoSEQ multiplex PCR; TCRdb stores in-frame clones only, minus some. Of approximately 300,000 clones in the sample, 65% to 90% were seen once. Specimen: PBMCs or T cells enriched from blood (not recorded which). These receptors came from a man aged 30 to 45 who had recovered from COVID-19.

The V call is TRBV28, the J call TRBJ1-4; TRBD1 aligns across 10 bases. The germline CDR1 and CDR2 sequences are MDHEN and SYDVKM. J gave up 6 bases and V 4 bases, and 5 bases lay outside the gene matches. CDR3 size: 15 residues. In nucleotides, the CDR3 is TGTGCCAGCAGTTCCCCGGACAGGGGGGATGAAAAACTGTTTTTT. Translated: CASSSPDRGDEKLFF.

The chain joins TRBV28 to TRBJ2-7; maybe TRBD2 (5 bases). With 7 bases removed from V and 5 bases from J, the gap between germline ends came to 18 bases. This CDR3 has 14 residues. The germline V gene has CDR1 MDHEN and CDR2 SYDVKM. CDR3 amino acids: CASKKIGFGDEQYF. The CDR3 region has the DNA TGTGCCAGCAAAAAAATCGGGTTCGGGGACGAGCAGTACTTC.